A single sample is the source of the 30 T cell receptor beta chains below, sequenced in a study of CD8 T cells in Susac syndrome. Random hexamers were used to reverse transcribe 0.5 to 1 ug of RNA. TCRdb analysed the immunoSEQ multiplex PCR reads with MiXCR anew, one entry per CDR3 protein. This table holds 150,000 or so distinct CDR3 sequences, roughly 96% found once. Source material: CD8+ T cells from PBMCs. The source is a human donor with multiple sclerosis.

The chain has TRBV29-1 and TRBJ2-1, with 7 nucleotides matching TRBD2. CDR1 and CDR2 (germline): SQVTM, ANQGSEA. CDR3 length: 15 residues. With V trimmed by 4 bases and J by 6 bases, 12 bases remained unmatched. The chain's CDR3 is CSVAGTGTTFNEQFF. In DNA, the CDR3 is TGCAGCGTTGCGGGGACCGGGACTACCTTCAATGAGCAGTTCTTC.

This chain links TRBV7-9 with TRBJ2-2; no reliable D call. V dropped 5 bases and J dropped 7 bases, with 14 bases sitting between them. The germline CDR1 and CDR2 sequences are SEHNR and FQNEAQ (reference sequence). The CDR3 covers 14 residues. The CDR3 protein is CASSTVDGYGELFF. In DNA form, the CDR3 reads TGTGCCAGCAGCACTGTGGACGGATACGGGGAGCTGTTTTTT.

The J gene is TRBJ2-7, the V gene TRBV11-2; D possibly matches TRBD1 or TRBD2 (5 bases each). This CDR3 is built from 15 residues. Germline V lookup: CDR1 SGHAT, CDR2 FQNNGV. V dropped 0 bases and J dropped 2 bases, with 11 bases sitting between them. The CDR3 region has the DNA TGTGCCAGCAGCTTAGATCGGGGCAGGGCCTACGAGCAGTACTTC. This translates into CASSLDRGRAYEQYF.

The CDR3 protein is CASSPPQANYGYTF. Written as DNA, the CDR3 is TGTGCCAGCAGCCCACCCCAGGCCAACTATGGCTACACCTTC. The chain recombines TRBV3-1 with TRBJ1-2; unclear D gene. Germline lookup yields CDR1 LGHDT and CDR2 YNNKEL (reference sequence). The length of the CDR3 is 14 residues. V dropped 4 bases and J dropped 2 bases, with 11 bases sitting between them. Full variable domain (remainder filled in from reference TRBV3-1 and TRBJ1-2): DTAVSQTPKYLVTQMGNDKSIKCEQNLGHDTMYWYKQDSKKFLKIMFSYNNKELIINETVPNRFSPKSPDKAHLNLHINSLELGDSAVYFCASSPPQANYGYTFGSGTRLTVV.

J is TRBJ1-1 and V is TRBV6-5, with D unresolved. V was pared by 5 bases and J by 1 base, with 14 bases between. The CDR3 consists of 15 residues. From germline, CDR1 is MNHEY and CDR2 SVGAGI. In DNA form, the CDR3 reads TGTGCCAGCAGTCCGCTTCCGTCCGGGAACACTGAAGCTTTCTTT. Its protein is CASSPLPSGNTEAFF.

Comment on this clonotype: The limits of the CDR3 on the DNA are not certain, so only TCRdb's listed CDR3 is given. This chain uses TRBV23-1 with TRBJ1-4; the table calls TRBD1, which could not be checked here. TRBV23-1 is recorded as an ORF, its role being uncertain. The CDR3 is 15 residues long, counting both termini. This CDR3 is CASSQDRGLMKNCFF.

This CDR3 is CASSEDPMGYEQYF. The CDR3 DNA reads as TGTGCCAGCAGTGAAGATCCGATGGGGTACGAGCAGTACTTC. V is TRBV2 and J is TRBJ2-7; D is unresolved. Per the germline V gene, CDR1 is SNHLY and CDR2 is FYNNEI. V lost 1 base and J lost 4, with 11 bases in between. The CDR3 runs to 14 residues.

The chain recombines TRBV9 with TRBJ1-1; D may be TRBD1 (5 bases). CDR1 and CDR2 (germline): SGDLS, YYNGEE. The CDR3 contains 15 residues. The V and J ends lost 4 bases and 4 bases respectively, with 17 bases between them. Here the CDR3 reads CASSPSTVIGTEAFF. Written as DNA, the CDR3 is TGTGCCAGCAGCCCCTCGACAGTAATTGGCACTGAAGCTTTCTTT.

J is TRBJ1-2 and V is TRBV30; 8 bases are shared with TRBD1. The CDR3 loop spans 15 amino acids. Germline CDR1 is GTSNPN and CDR2 is SVGIG (reference sequence). J lost 3 bases, V lost 4 bases, and 10 bases had no gene match. The CDR3: CAWTLRDRSDYGYTF. The CDR3 DNA reads TGTGCCTGGACCCTACGGGACAGGTCTGACTATGGCTACACCTTC.

The gene calls are TRBV30 and TRBJ1-6, with a weak D call TRBD1 (5 bases). Germline loops: CDR1 GTSNPN, CDR2 SVGIG (reference sequence). Trimming shortened V by 0 bases and J by 9 bases, and 18 bases separated the two germline ends. CDR3 length: 16 amino acids. DNA for the CDR3: TGTGCCTGGAGTGTCCGGGACCCTAAATTCGGTTCACCCCTCCACTTT. Translating it yields CAWSVRDPKFGSPLHF.

This sequence joins TRBV30 and TRBJ2-3; unclear D gene. Germline assignment: CDR1 GTSNPN and CDR2 SVGIG (reference sequence). V shed 7 bases and J shed 6 bases, with 5 bases lying between them. The CDR3 is 9 amino acids. This chain's CDR3 is CASGDTQYF. The CDR3 region has the DNA TGTGCCTCGGGCGATACGCAGTATTTT.

This chain links TRBV7-8 with TRBJ2-4; 9 positions match TRBD1. Losses at the gene ends were 5 bases for V and 6 bases for J; bases not matched to a gene: 8. The CDR3 has 15 residues. Germline V gene sequence: CDR1 SGHVS, CDR2 FQNEAQ. The CDR3 DNA reads TGTGCCAGCAGCCCAACAGGGGGCGCGGGAAACATTCAGTACTTC. This translates into CASSPTGGAGNIQYF.

This chain links TRBV3-1 with TRBJ1-6; TRBD1 matches 10 bases. Germline CDR1 is LGHDT and CDR2 is YNNKEL (reference sequence). The CDR3 runs 17 residues. Trimming removed 1 base from V and 5 bases from J; junction bases left unmatched: 5. The CDR3 reads CASSQVDRGQDNSPLHF. The CDR3 bases are TGTGCCAGCAGCCAAGTCGACAGGGGGCAGGATAATTCACCCCTCCACTTT.

This sequence joins TRBV7-9 and TRBJ2-3; 7 bases are a match to TRBD2. Germline CDR1 SEHNR, CDR2 FQNEAQ (reference sequence). The trim removed 9 bases at V and 0 bases at J, leaving 0 bases unmatched. This CDR3 contains 12 residues. The CDR3 loop reads CASSGSTDTQYF. As DNA, the CDR3 is TGTGCCAGTAGCGGGAGCACAGATACGCAGTATTTT.

The chain is built from TRBV5-4 and TRBJ2-3; TRBD2 matches at 7 bases. CDR1 and CDR2 (germline): SGHNT, YYREEE (reference sequence). V lost 0 bases to trimming and J lost 0 bases; unmatched junction nucleotides: 7. This CDR3 is 17 amino acids long. CDR3 DNA sequence: TGTGCCAGCAGCTTGGGGGACTACCGGGGGAGCACAGATACGCAGTATTTT. Amino acid sequence: CASSLGDYRGSTDTQYF.

This chain connects TRBV14 to TRBJ1-2, with D unresolved. The V end lost 2 bases, the J end lost 6 bases, and 10 bases lay between the germline ends. This CDR3 is 13 amino acids long. Germline CDR1 is SGHDN and CDR2 is FVKESK. The DNA of the CDR3 is TGTGCCAGCAGCCAACTCCCGAGGGATGGCTACACCTTC. Translated, it gives CASSQLPRDGYTF.

The chain links TRBV3-1 to TRBJ2-5; D unclear. Trimming cost V 1 base and J 0 bases, with 15 bases left between them. The CDR3 is made up of 17 amino acids. The germline gives CDR1 LGHDT, CDR2 YNNKEL (reference sequence). The CDR3 region is CASSQGSIAPHQETQYF. Here the CDR3 DNA reads TGTGCCAGCAGCCAAGGGAGCATCGCACCGCACCAAGAGACCCAGTACTTC.

V gene TRBV6-5 combines with J gene TRBJ2-3, with 8 bases matching TRBD1. Germline values: CDR1 MNHEY, CDR2 SVGAGI. The CDR3 loop spans 14 amino acids. Trimming at V came to 5 bases and at J to 4 bases, leaving 5 bases not matched to a gene. In DNA, the CDR3 is TGTGCCAGCAGTGCGGACAGGGCGGCAGATACGCAGTATTTT. Its translation is CASSADRAADTQYF.

This chain joins TRBV9 and TRBJ2-3; either TRBD1 or TRBD2 may fit D (5 bases each). CDR3 length: 11 amino acids. Germline V gives CDR1 SGDLS, CDR2 YYNGEE. Trimming took off 7 bases at V and 8 bases at J, with 11 bases between the two ends. CDR3 amino acids: CASGAGGTQYF. In DNA form, the CDR3 reads TGTGCCAGCGGGGCCGGAGGTACGCAGTATTTT.

This rearrangement joins TRBV4-1 to TRBJ2-1; the D gene is possibly TRBD2 (5 bases). Deletions cut 0 bases from V and 12 bases from J, with 21 bases between. There are 16 residues in the CDR3. CDR1 MGHRA and CDR2 YSYEKL come from the germline V gene. For the CDR3, the DNA is TGCGCCAGCAGCCAAGATCAGGAGGAGCCTACAGTCGGGCAGTTCTTC. Translated: CASSQDQEEPTVGQFF.

This clonotype was picked up one time. The genes are TRBV15 and TRBJ2-5; a possible D gene is TRBD1 (6 bases). The length of the CDR3 is 16 residues. CDR1 is LNHNV and CDR2 is YYDKDF in the germline V gene (reference sequence). V was trimmed by 3 bases and J by 1 base, leaving 15 bases between them. As DNA, the CDR3 is TGTGCCACCAGCAGTCCTGGTGGGGGCAGCCAAGAGACCCAGTACTTC. Its protein product is CATSSPGGGSQETQYF.

V and J are TRBV3-1 and TRBJ1-2, with D unresolved. Trimming took off 2 bases at V and 7 bases at J, with 14 bases between the two ends. The CDR3 length is 14 residues. Germline-derived CDR1 and CDR2 are LGHDT and YNNKEL (reference sequence). The CDR3 DNA follows: TGTGCCAGCAGCCAAAAACTTGGACTGGGTGGCTACACCTTC. Translation gives CASSQKLGLGGYTF.

The rearrangement links TRBV12-3 or TRBV12-4 to TRBJ2-7; no clear D gene. The CDR3 has 12 amino acids. V dropped 8 bases and J dropped 1 base, with 9 bases sitting between them. CDR3 sequence: CASGPGSYEQYF. In DNA, the CDR3 is TGTGCCAGCGGCCCAGGATCCTACGAGCAGTACTTC.

Of note for this clonotype: Its ends do not fully match the called genes, so a read error is possible. V gene TRBV12-3 or TRBV12-4 combines with J gene TRBJ2-3; no clear D gene. The CDR3 runs 14 residues. CDR3 sequence (DNA): TGTGCCAGCAGTTTTGGTCACCGCACAGATAAGCAGTATTTT. Translated, it gives CASSFGHRTDKQYF.

V gene TRBV29-1 combines with J gene TRBJ1-2, with D unresolved. This CDR3 has 11 residues. Germline lookup yields CDR1 SQVTM and CDR2 ANQGSEA. Deletions cut 2 bases from V and 5 bases from J, with 6 bases between. CDR3 amino acids: CSVEMWYGYTF. The CDR3, as DNA: TGCAGCGTTGAAATGTGGTATGGCTACACCTTC.

The chain is built from TRBV20-1 and TRBJ2-7; D is undetermined. V was pared by 0 bases and J by 3 bases, with 9 bases between. This CDR3 is built from 13 residues. Germline values: CDR1 DFQATT, CDR2 SNEGSKA (reference sequence). This CDR3 is CSARDPEYYEQYF. The CDR3 DNA reads TGCAGTGCTAGAGATCCGGAGTACTACGAGCAGTACTTC.

This chain joins TRBV20-1 and TRBJ1-2, with 9 bases lining up with TRBD1. V shed 4 bases and J 1 base; nucleotides not matched to a gene: 13. Per germline, CDR1 DFQATT and CDR2 SNEGSKA (reference sequence). This CDR3 spans 17 amino acids. CDR3 coding DNA: TGCAGTGCTATCGAAGTGGGGACAGGGACAATTAACTATGGCTACACCTTC. Protein product: CSAIEVGTGTINYGYTF.

The gene calls are TRBV4-1 and TRBJ1-6, with unresolved D. This CDR3 is built from 14 residues. Germline V CDR1 and CDR2: MGHRA, YSYEKL. V gave up 1 base and J gave up 7 bases, with 8 bases separating them. The CDR3 spells CASSQVVGNSPLHF. The CDR3 nucleotides read TGCGCCAGCAGCCAAGTTGTGGGGAATTCACCCCTCCACTTT.

The gene calls are TRBV29-1 and TRBJ2-2; possible D gene TRBD2, 6 bases. The CDR3 length is 13 residues. Trimming pared 5 bases from V and 7 bases from J, leaving 14 bases between. In germline, CDR1 is SQVTM, CDR2 ANQGSEA. CDR3 protein: CSVKKGGIGELFF. The CDR3 nucleotides are TGCAGCGTTAAAAAAGGAGGGATCGGGGAGCTGTTTTTT.

The sample holds a few counts of this clonotype. Here the CDR3 reads CSVALWGFQETQYF. CDR3 in DNA: TGCAGCGTCGCCCTGTGGGGGTTCCAAGAGACCCAGTACTTC. The genes are TRBV29-1 and TRBJ2-5, with D perhaps TRBD1 or TRBD2 (5 bases each). The CDR3 totals 14 residues. The V and J ends lost 6 bases and 1 base respectively, with 15 bases between them. CDR1 is SQVTM, CDR2 ANQGSEA, per germline.